Presented here are 3 T cell receptor beta chains from one specimen sequenced in a study of blood T cell repertoires in COVID-19. The data were produced by immunoSEQ multiplex PCR, yet TCRdb's version contains in-frame clones alone and is incomplete. The table shows roughly 100,000 clones, with less than 90% occurring only once. Sequenced sample: peripheral blood. These receptors were obtained from a man of 80 years or more with acute or convalescent COVID-19.

The chain has TRBV19 and TRBJ2-2, with D uncertain. Germline V gives CDR1 LNHDA, CDR2 SQIVND (reference sequence). V was trimmed by 2 bases and J by 4 bases, leaving 8 bases between them. The CDR3 is 14 residues long. The CDR3 protein is CASSINTATGELFF. CDR3 coding DNA: TGTGCCAGTAGTATAAACACCGCCACCGGGGAGCTGTTTTTT. The full variable domain, completed using reference TRBV19 and TRBJ2-2, is DGGITQSPKYLFRKEGQNVTLSCEQNLNHDAMYWYRQDPGQGLRLIYYSQIVNDFQKGDIAEGYSVSREKKESFPLTVTSAQKNPTAFYLCASSINTATGELFFGEGSRLTVL.

The chain combines TRBV19 with TRBJ2-1; 8 bases align to TRBD2. With 4 bases clipped from V and 8 bases from J, the junction kept 7 bases outside the gene matches. This CDR3 region has 14 residues. The germline gives CDR1 LNHDA, CDR2 SQIVND (reference sequence). CDR3 region: CASSRSGGSYEQFF. For the CDR3, the DNA is TGTGCCAGTAGTAGGTCGGGAGGGTCCTATGAGCAGTTCTTC.

This clone showed up just a few times. J is TRBJ2-7 and V is TRBV11-3; TRBD1 matches at 8 bases. Germline V lookup: CDR1 SGHNT, CDR2 YENEEA. CDR3 size: 15 residues. J gave up 4 bases and V 3 bases, and 8 bases lay outside the gene matches. The DNA for the CDR3 is TGTGCCAGCAGCTTTAACGGACAGGGCTTGTACGAGCAGTACTTC. This gives the protein CASSFNGQGLYEQYF.